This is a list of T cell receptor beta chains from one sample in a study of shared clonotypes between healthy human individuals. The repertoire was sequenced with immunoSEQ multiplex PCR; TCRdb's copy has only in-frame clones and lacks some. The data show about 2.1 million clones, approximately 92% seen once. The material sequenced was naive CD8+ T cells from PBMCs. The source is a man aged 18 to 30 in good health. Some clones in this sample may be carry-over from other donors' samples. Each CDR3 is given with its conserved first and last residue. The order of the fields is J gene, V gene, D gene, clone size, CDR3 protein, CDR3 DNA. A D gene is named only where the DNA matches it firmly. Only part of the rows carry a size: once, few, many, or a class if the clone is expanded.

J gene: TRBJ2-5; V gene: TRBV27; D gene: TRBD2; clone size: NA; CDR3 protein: CASSWGRGRETQYF; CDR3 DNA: TGTGCCAGCAGCTGGGGGAGGGGCCGAGAGACCCAGTACTTC
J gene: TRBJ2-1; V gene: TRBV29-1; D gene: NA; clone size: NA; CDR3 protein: CSVEAPPGLRYNEQFF; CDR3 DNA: TGCAGCGTTGAAGCCCCCCCGGGACTTCGATACAATGAGCAGTTCTTC
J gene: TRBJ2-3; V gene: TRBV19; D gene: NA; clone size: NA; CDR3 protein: CASSERGGVSDTQYF; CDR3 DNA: TGTGCCAGTAGCGAGCGAGGGGGAGTCTCAGATACGCAGTATTTT
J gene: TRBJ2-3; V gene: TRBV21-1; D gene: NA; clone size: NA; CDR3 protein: CASSKPLDGFILAASTDTQYF; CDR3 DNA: TGTGCCAGCAGCAAACCTTTAGATGGTTTCATACTAGCGGCTAGCACAGATACGCAGTATTTT
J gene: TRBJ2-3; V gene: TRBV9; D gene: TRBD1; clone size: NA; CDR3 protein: CASSVDGTGVPDTQYF; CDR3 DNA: TGTGCCAGCAGCGTAGATGGGACAGGGGTCCCAGATACGCAGTATTTT
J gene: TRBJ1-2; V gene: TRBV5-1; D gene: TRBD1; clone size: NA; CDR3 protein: CASRSADRGRSGYTF; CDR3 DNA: TGCGCCAGCAGGTCCGCAGACAGGGGGAGGTCTGGCTACACCTTC
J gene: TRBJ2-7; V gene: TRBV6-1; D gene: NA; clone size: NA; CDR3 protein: CASSEYIVGADEQYF; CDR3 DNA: TGTGCCAGCAGTGAATACATTGTCGGGGCGGACGAGCAGTACTTC
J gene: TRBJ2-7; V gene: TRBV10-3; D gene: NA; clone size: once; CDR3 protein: CATITGTNAYEQYF; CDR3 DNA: TGTGCCACTATCACCGGGACAAACGCCTACGAGCAGTACTTC
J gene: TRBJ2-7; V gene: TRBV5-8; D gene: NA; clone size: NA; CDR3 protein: CASSPYYEQYF; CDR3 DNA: TGTGCCAGCAGCCCGTACTACGAGCAGTACTTC
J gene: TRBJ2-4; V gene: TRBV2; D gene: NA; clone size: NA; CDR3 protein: CASKTPPNIQYF; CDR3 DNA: TGTGCCAGCAAGACGCCTCCAAACATTCAGTACTTC